This is a list of T cell receptor beta chains from one sample in a study of blood T cell repertoires in COVID-19. TCRdb's copy holds only in-frame clones and misses some; the assay was immunoSEQ multiplex PCR. The table lists over 150,000 clones, about 88% of them singletons. The sample consisted of PBMCs or T cells enriched from blood (not recorded which). The receptors originated from a woman aged 18-29 years who had recovered from COVID-19. Each CDR3 is given with its conserved first and last residue. D genes are given only for firm matches. Clone sizes are given selectively: once, few, many, or a class where the clone is expanded.

d_call j_call clone_size v_call cdr3_nt cdr3_aa
TRBD1 TRBJ2-5 . TRBV5-6 TGTGCCAGCAGCTACCTTCCGGGACAGCAAGAGACCCAGTACTTC CASSYLPGQQETQYF
. TRBJ2-3 . TRBV28 TGTGCCAGCAGTTTACCCGGGATCTATACGCAGTATTTT CASSLPGIYTQYF
TRBD2 TRBJ2-7 . TRBV28 TGTGCCAGCACCCTCCAGCGGGAGGGCGTGTACGAGCAGTACTTC CASTLQREGVYEQYF
TRBD1 TRBJ2-1 . TRBV5-1 TGCGCCAGCAGCCCGGGACAGATCATAAGCTCCTACAATGAGCAGTTCTTC CASSPGQIISSYNEQFF
. TRBJ1-4 . TRBV18 TGTGCCAGCTCACCCCTCGGTTTGGGGGGGGCTGAAAAACTGTTTTTT CASSPLGLGGAEKLFF
. TRBJ2-7 . TRBV11-2 TGTGCCAGCAGCCCCCACAGGGTTTACGAGCAGTACTTC CASSPHRVYEQYF
TRBD1 TRBJ2-5 . TRBV4-1 TGCGCCAGCAAACCTGAACCGACAGGGTGGGAGACCCAGTACTTC CASKPEPTGWETQYF
TRBD1 TRBJ1-2 . TRBV28 TGTGCCAGCAGTTTACTGACAGGGTACGACTACACCTTC CASSLLTGYDYTF
. TRBJ2-7 . TRBV5-1 TGCGCCAGCAGCTGGGGGGACAGCATCTACGAGCAGTACTTC CASSWGDSIYEQYF
TRBD2 TRBJ2-2 . TRBV5-1 TGCGCCAGCAGCTTGATAGCGGGGGGGAACACCGGGGAGCTGTTTTTT CASSLIAGGNTGELFF
. TRBJ1-1 . TRBV19 TGTGCCCTCGGTGCCGCCCGGGGAACTGAAGCTTTCTTT CALGAARGTEAFF
. TRBJ1-3 . TRBV5-1 TGCGCCAGCAGAGATAGGGGTGAACTGTTTGACACCATATATTTT CASRDRGELFDTIYF
TRBD2 TRBJ2-3 . TRBV19 TGTGCCAGTAGTATGGTAGCGGGGGTACTTGAGGCTAGCACAGATACGCAGTATTTT CASSMVAGVLEASTDTQYF
TRBD2 TRBJ2-7 . TRBV4-2 TGTGCCAGCAGCCAAGAGTTCGGCGGGGGGGCCTACGAGCAGTACTTC CASSQEFGGGAYEQYF
TRBD2 TRBJ2-1 . TRBV5-4 TGTGCCAGCAGTAAGCCCGCTAGCGGGGGGGCCTACAATGAGCAGTTCTTC CASSKPASGGAYNEQFF
. TRBJ1-1 . TRBV5-5 TGTGCCAGCAGCTTGGAAGGCGGGGTGGGCACTGAAGCTTTCTTT CASSLEGGVGTEAFF
. TRBJ1-6 . TRBV25-1 TGTGCCAGCAGTGAGCTCCCGAGTTCACCCCTCCACTTT CASSELPSSPLHF
. TRBJ1-2 . TRBV19 TGTGCCAGTACCCTCCCAGGGAAGGGAAATAACTATGGCTACACCTTC CASTLPGKGNNYGYTF
TRBD1 TRBJ1-4 . TRBV27 TGTGCCAGCAGTTCCCGGGACAGGGGGCGCAGGAATAATGAAAAACTGTTTTTT CASSSRDRGRRNNEKLFF
. TRBJ2-2 . TRBV10-3 TGTGCCATCAGTGAGTCTCGAACAACCGGGGAGCTGTTTTTT CAISESRTTGELFF
. TRBJ2-2 . TRBV18 TGTGCCAGCTCACCTACCGGGACGAACACCGGGGAGCTGTTTTTT CASSPTGTNTGELFF
TRBD2 TRBJ2-7 few TRBV11-3 TGTGCCAGCAGCCCACCCCCGATAGCGGGAGATTCTAACGAGCAGTACTTC CASSPPPIAGDSNEQYF
. TRBJ2-4 . TRBV6-2/TRBV6-3 TGTGCCAGCAGTTACTCGGCAGGGCTAGCCAAAAACATTCAGTACTTC CASSYSAGLAKNIQYF
. TRBJ1-2 . TRBV16 TGTGCCAGCAGCCCCCCTATGGGGACACGCTTTACGAATAACTATGGCTACACCTTC CASSPPMGTRFTNNYGYTF
TRBD1 TRBJ2-2 . TRBV19 TGTGCCAGCAGTAATATTTACAAGGGACAGTTAACCGGGGAGCTGTTTTTT CASSNIYKGQLTGELFF
. TRBJ1-5 . TRBV28 TGTGCCAGCAGTTTGATACAGGGCCCCAATAGCAATCAGCCCCAGCATTTT CASSLIQGPNSNQPQHF
. TRBJ2-7 . TRBV10-1 TGCGCCAGCAGTGATGGCTTTCTAGCCTACGAGCAGTACTTC CASSDGFLAYEQYF
TRBD1 TRBJ1-6 . TRBV6-5 TGTGCCAGCACTGGACAGGGAAATTCACCCCTCCACTTT CASTGQGNSPLHF
. TRBJ1-5 . TRBV12-3/TRBV12-4 TGTGCCAGCAGTGTGAGAGGCAATCAGCCCCAGCATTTT CASSVRGNQPQHF
TRBD2 TRBJ2-1 . TRBV18 TGTGCCAGTTCGTTAGCCGGGACTAGCGGCAACAATGAGCAGTTCTTC CASSLAGTSGNNEQFF
. TRBJ1-2 . TRBV5-1 TGCGCCAGCAGCCCCCTCGGACGGGGAATCTATGGCTACACCTTC CASSPLGRGIYGYTF
. TRBJ2-2 . TRBV28 TGTGCCAGCAGGATAGCGGATAACACCGGGGAGCTGTTTTTT CASRIADNTGELFF
. TRBJ1-2 . TRBV25-1 TGTGCCAGCAGCTTACGTGAACAGTACTATGGCTACACCTTC CASSLREQYYGYTF
TRBD1 TRBJ1-2 . TRBV9 TGTGCCAGCAGCTTGTGGACAGGGGGAATCTATGGCTACACCTTC CASSLWTGGIYGYTF
. TRBJ1-1 once TRBV4-1 TGCGCCAGCAGTCTTGGGGGGTGGGGGACTGAAGCTTTCTTT CASSLGGWGTEAFF
. TRBJ1-1 . TRBV7-9 TGTGCCAGCAGCTTTCTGTCAGGGGCGAACACTGAAGCTTTCTTT CASSFLSGANTEAFF
TRBD2 TRBJ2-3 . TRBV13 TGTGCCAGCAGCTCAAGAAGCGGGAGTGAGCAGTATTTT CASSSRSGSEQYF
. TRBJ1-4 . TRBV7-3 TGTGCCATACCCTCAGGCGAGTCGTACCTTCATGAAAAACTGTTTTTT CAIPSGESYLHEKLFF
. TRBJ2-5 . TRBV7-9 TGTGCCAGCAGCTTAATCCTCGTCGGGGACCAGTACTTC CASSLILVGDQYF
. TRBJ1-1 . TRBV18 TGTGCCAGCTCACCGCCTACAGGCTATCGGAACACTGAAGCTTTCTTT CASSPPTGYRNTEAFF
. TRBJ1-2 . TRBV30 TGTGCTTTGTGGGCCGCTTATGGCTACACCTTC CALWAAYGYTF
TRBD1 TRBJ1-3 . TRBV4-1 TGCGCCAGCAGCCCTGGACAGGGGCGAAACACCATATATTTT CASSPGQGRNTIYF
TRBD1 TRBJ2-4 . TRBV5-1 TGCGCCAGCAGCGGGGACAGGGATGGAGCCAAAAACATTCAGTACTTC CASSGDRDGAKNIQYF
TRBD2 TRBJ2-2 . TRBV18 TGTGCCAGCTCACCCCCCCAGGCGGGGGGGAACACCGGGGAGCTGTTTTTT CASSPPQAGGNTGELFF
. TRBJ2-6 . TRBV11-2 TGTGCCAGCAGCTTTTTTGGGTGGGACATGGGGACTTTC CASSFFGWDMGTF